One and the same sample provided the 8 T cell receptor beta chains below, sequenced in a study of blood T cell repertoires in COVID-19. Sequencing used immunoSEQ multiplex PCR; TCRdb keeps in-frame clones, though not all of them. The sample holds about 230,000 clones; approximately 90% are singletons and the top ten take less than 3.5%. The sample consisted of peripheral blood. These receptors all come from a man aged 30-40 years with COVID-19, enrolled during active disease.

The rearrangement joins TRBV19 to TRBJ1-5; 7 nucleotides line up with TRBD1. Germline CDR1 is LNHDA and CDR2 is SQIVND (reference sequence). This CDR3 contains 15 residues. Losses at the gene ends were 7 bases for V and 3 bases for J; bases not matched to a gene: 9. Here the CDR3 DNA reads TGTGCCAGTAAGCCTGACAGGGAATTCAATCAGCCCCAGCATTTT. Amino acid sequence: CASKPDREFNQPQHF. The complete variable domain, with remaining parts taken from reference TRBV19 and TRBJ1-5, reads DGGITQSPKYLFRKEGQNVTLSCEQNLNHDAMYWYRQDPGQGLRLIYYSQIVNDFQKGDIAEGYSVSREKKESFPLTVTSAQKNPTAFYLCASKPDREFNQPQHFGDGTRLSIL.

The chain couples TRBV4-1 to TRBJ1-4; TRBD1 matches at 8 bases. The CDR3 extends over 16 amino acids. Per germline, CDR1 MGHRA and CDR2 YSYEKL. With 3 bases clipped from V and 6 bases from J, the junction kept 9 bases outside the gene matches. DNA of the CDR3: TGCGCCAGCAGCCACCGACAGGGGAAGAGGGATGAAAAACTGTTTTTT. This gives the protein CASSHRQGKRDEKLFF.

The rearrangement joins TRBV7-2 to TRBJ1-3, with TRBD1 identical over 7 bases. V trimming: 5 bases; J trimming: 1 base; junction bases outside the gene matches: 8. The V gene's germline CDR1 is SGHTA and CDR2 FQGNSA. The CDR3 extends over 16 amino acids. DNA for the CDR3: TGTGCCAGCAGCCCTCCGACAGGGAGGTCTGGAAACACCATATATTTT. This codes for CASSPPTGRSGNTIYF.

The chain uses TRBV27 and TRBJ1-1; D may be TRBD1 (5 bases). The V gene's germline CDR1 is MNHEY and CDR2 SMNVEV (reference sequence). Trimming left V 2 bases short and J 6 bases short, with 13 bases between. This CDR3 is 14 amino acids long. CDR3 DNA sequence: TGTGCCAGCAGTTTAGAAGGGGCTTGGTCTGAAGCTTTCTTT. Its protein is CASSLEGAWSEAFF.

This clone was counted between two and nine times. The V and J genes are TRBV2 and TRBJ2-2, with TRBD1 identical over 9 bases. From germline, CDR1 is SNHLY and CDR2 FYNNEI. V trimming: 8 bases; J trimming: 4 bases; junction bases outside the gene matches: 8. This CDR3 region has 15 residues. CDR3 sequence reads: CASDAAGQGTGELFF. CDR3 sequence (DNA): TGTGCCAGCGACGCCGCGGGACAGGGCACCGGGGAGCTGTTTTTT.

The V call is TRBV5-1, the J call TRBJ1-2; 9 nucleotides align to TRBD1. The J segment lost 2 bases and the V segment lost 0 bases, leaving 14 bases of the junction unmatched. This CDR3 comprises 19 residues. Germline V gives CDR1 SGHRS, CDR2 YFSETQ. The CDR3: CASSLAPTGGLFSNYGYTF. In DNA form, the CDR3 reads TGCGCCAGCAGCTTGGCACCTACAGGGGGCCTGTTTTCGAACTATGGCTACACCTTC.

The gene calls are TRBV19 and TRBJ1-1; D call uncertain. The CDR3 extends over 17 amino acids. From germline, CDR1 is LNHDA and CDR2 SQIVND (reference sequence). Trimming removed 6 bases at V and 4 bases at J, with 24 bases between. CDR3 residues: CASRAGRTGIPSTEAFF. CDR3 sequence (DNA): TGTGCCAGTAGGGCCGGGAGAACGGGGATTCCGAGCACTGAAGCTTTCTTT.

This clone has a single count. The chain has TRBV5-1 and TRBJ2-2; the D gene is possibly TRBD1 (6 bases). The germline gives CDR1 SGHRS, CDR2 YFSETQ. CDR3 length equals 16 residues. The germline V and J ends were trimmed by 4 bases and 0 bases, with 13 bases remaining between them. The CDR3 DNA follows: TGCGCCAGCAGCCTTTTCAGGGGTACGAACACCGGGGAGCTGTTTTTT. Protein sequence: CASSLFRGTNTGELFF.